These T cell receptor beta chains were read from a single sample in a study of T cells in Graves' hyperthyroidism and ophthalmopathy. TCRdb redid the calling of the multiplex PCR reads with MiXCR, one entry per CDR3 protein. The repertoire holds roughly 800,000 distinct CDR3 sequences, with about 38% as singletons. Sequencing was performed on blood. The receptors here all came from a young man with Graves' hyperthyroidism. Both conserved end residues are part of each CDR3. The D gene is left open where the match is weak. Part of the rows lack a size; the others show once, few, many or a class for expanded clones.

cdr3_aa: CASSVGTSSYTDTQYF
cdr3_nt: TGTGCCAGCAGTGTGGGGACTAGCAGTTACACAGATACGCAGTATTTT
clone_size: .
v_call: TRBV2
d_call: TRBD2
j_call: TRBJ2-3

cdr3_aa: CSVEGDREETQYF
cdr3_nt: TGCAGCGTTGAAGGGGACAGGGAAGAGACCCAGTACTTC
clone_size: many
v_call: TRBV29-1
d_call: TRBD1
j_call: TRBJ2-5

cdr3_aa: CSARASGGDLETQYF
cdr3_nt: TGCAGTGCTAGGGCTTCAGGGGGCGACTTAGAGACCCAGTACTTC
clone_size: .
v_call: TRBV20-1
d_call: TRBD1
j_call: TRBJ2-5

cdr3_aa: CASTLGVQSMNTEAFF
cdr3_nt: TGTGCCAGCACCTTGGGAGTGCAGTCCATGAACACTGAAGCTTTCTTT
clone_size: .
v_call: TRBV11-2
d_call: .
j_call: TRBJ1-1

cdr3_aa: CSTAGRMNTEAFF
cdr3_nt: TGCAGCACCGCGGGCAGAATGAACACTGAAGCTTTCTTT
clone_size: many
v_call: TRBV29-1
d_call: .
j_call: TRBJ1-1

cdr3_aa: CASSRGGNETQYF
cdr3_nt: TGTGCCAGCAGCCGGGGGGGTAACGAGACCCAGTACTTC
clone_size: few
v_call: TRBV7-9
d_call: TRBD2
j_call: TRBJ2-5

cdr3_aa: CASSYSQGEQETQYF
cdr3_nt: TGTGCCAGCAGTTACTCACAGGGGGAACAAGAGACCCAGTACTTC
clone_size: few
v_call: TRBV6-5
d_call: TRBD1
j_call: TRBJ2-5

cdr3_aa: CASSLLWTGNTEAFF
cdr3_nt: TGTGCCAGCAGCTTATTATGGACAGGGAACACTGAAGCTTTCTTT
clone_size: .
v_call: TRBV7-6
d_call: TRBD1
j_call: TRBJ1-1

cdr3_aa: CASSLNEGETQYF
cdr3_nt: TGTGCCAGCAGCTTAAATGAGGGGGAGACCCAGTACTTC
clone_size: .
v_call: TRBV7-3
d_call: .
j_call: TRBJ2-5

cdr3_aa: CSVESGGYEQYF
cdr3_nt: TGCAGCGTTGAATCGGGAGGCTACGAGCAGTACTTC
clone_size: few
v_call: TRBV29-1
d_call: TRBD2
j_call: TRBJ2-7

cdr3_aa: CASSLGQDNTEAFF
cdr3_nt: TGTGCCAGCAGCCTGGGACAGGATAACACTGAAGCTTTCTTT
clone_size: many
v_call: TRBV11-2
d_call: TRBD1
j_call: TRBJ1-1

cdr3_aa: CSTGAGEGYTF
cdr3_nt: TGCAGCACAGGAGCGGGGGAGGGCTACACCTTC
clone_size: many
v_call: TRBV29-1
d_call: .
j_call: TRBJ1-2

cdr3_aa: CATSRGRETIYGYTF
cdr3_nt: TGTGCCACCAGCAGGGGCAGGGAGACAATTTATGGCTACACCTTC
clone_size: .
v_call: TRBV15
d_call: .
j_call: TRBJ1-2

cdr3_aa: CASSSGSLRQYF
cdr3_nt: TGTGCCAGCAGTTCCGGGAGTTTGAGGCAGTACTTC
clone_size: few
v_call: TRBV12-3/TRBV12-4
d_call: .
j_call: TRBJ2-7